The 18 T cell receptor beta chains presented below share a single source sample, sequenced in a study of long-term antiretroviral therapy in people with HIV. At survey level, the immunoSEQ assay was run in its v3.0 version. Assay: immunoSEQ multiplex PCR; the TCRdb copy retains only in-frame clones and omits some. The sample contains around 20,000 clones, approximately 80% of which appear only once. The sequencing here drew on unsorted PBMCs, taken 0.6 years after starting antiretroviral therapy. All receptors derive from a woman in her late teens or twenties with HIV.

The genes are TRBV5-4 and TRBJ2-7, with TRBD1 identical over 8 bases. Germline CDR1 SGHNT, CDR2 YYREEE (reference sequence). Losses at the gene ends were 2 bases for V and 2 bases for J; bases not matched to a gene: 6. The CDR3 runs to 15 residues. In DNA, the CDR3 is TGTGCCAGCAGCTTCGGTACAGGGGGAACCTACGAGCAGTACTTC. This codes for CASSFGTGGTYEQYF. Variable domain in full (rest from reference TRBV5-4 and TRBJ2-7): ETGVTQSPTHLIKTRGQQVTLRCSSQSGHNTVSWYQQALGQGPQFIFQYYREEENGRGNFPPRFSGLQFPNYSSELNVNALELDDSALYLCASSFGTGGTYEQYFGPGTRLTVT.

This sequence joins TRBV9 and TRBJ2-3; no clear D gene. The V end lost 0 bases, the J end lost 8 bases, and 16 bases lay between the germline ends. The CDR3 has 15 amino acids. Germline V gives CDR1 SGDLS, CDR2 YYNGEE. CDR3 in amino acids: CASSVGGIPSGTQYF. CDR3 DNA sequence: TGTGCCAGCAGCGTAGGTGGTATCCCGTCAGGTACGCAGTATTTT.

A single count supports this clone. This chain uses TRBV27 with TRBJ2-1; D gene ambiguous. There are 11 residues in the CDR3. The ends were cut back, 6 bases at V and 4 bases at J, with 4 bases in the middle. Germline V gene data show CDR1 as MNHEY and CDR2 as SMNVEV (reference sequence). The CDR3 loop is CASSQYNEQFF. CDR3 nucleotide sequence: TGTGCCAGCAGCCAGTACAATGAGCAGTTCTTC.

The V gene is TRBV18, the J gene TRBJ2-3; 13 nucleotides align to TRBD2. The germline V gene has CDR1 KGHSH and CDR2 LQKENI. J gave up 4 bases and V 3 bases, and 7 bases lay outside the gene matches. CDR3 length equals 17 residues. Written as DNA, the CDR3 is TGTGCCAGCTCACCCGGGACTAGCGGGACGAGCGCAGATACGCAGTATTTT. Translating it yields CASSPGTSGTSADTQYF.

CDR3 DNA sequence: TGTGCCACCAACCCTTACAGGACAAATCAGCCCCAGCATTTT. This translates into CATNPYRTNQPQHF. The rearrangement links TRBV15 to TRBJ1-5, with TRBD1 as a possible D gene (5 bases). The V end was cut by 7 bases, the J end by 4 bases, with 14 bases between. Germline CDR1 reads LNHNV; CDR2 reads YYDKDF (reference sequence). This CDR3 is built from 14 residues.

This chain joins TRBV6-1 and TRBJ2-7, with D possibly being TRBD2 (6 bases). The V end lost 7 bases, the J end lost 1 base, and 17 bases lay between the germline ends. In germline, CDR1 is MNHNS, CDR2 SASEGT. The CDR3 has 15 amino acids. CDR3 sequence reads: CASKETLARSYEQYF. DNA for the CDR3: TGTGCCAGCAAAGAAACGCTAGCGCGATCCTACGAGCAGTACTTC.

This clone was seen only a few times. The chain couples TRBV30 to TRBJ2-1; D call uncertain. CDR1 and CDR2 (germline): GTSNPN, SVGIG (reference sequence). The CDR3 has 12 amino acids. V was trimmed by 4 bases and J by 6 bases, leaving 10 bases between them. The CDR3 here is CAWKGSPNEQFF. The CDR3 coding sequence is TGTGCCTGGAAAGGTTCACCCAATGAGCAGTTCTTC.

This clone was detected only a few times. The chain has TRBV6-6 and TRBJ1-1; D is ambiguous. The CDR3 has 12 residues. Trimming left V 6 bases short and J 6 bases short, with 11 bases between. Looked up from germline, CDR1 is MNHNY and CDR2 is SVGAGI (reference sequence). CDR3: CASSPLEAEAFF. The CDR3 DNA reads TGTGCCAGCAGCCCTCTGGAGGCTGAAGCTTTCTTT.

CDR3 DNA sequence: TGTGCCAGCACCGAGGCAGAATTATTCTATGGCTACACCTTC. Translation: CASTEAELFYGYTF. This chain joins TRBV2 and TRBJ1-2; D is uncertain. The V end was cut by 7 bases, the J end by 4 bases, with 16 bases between. This CDR3 comprises 14 residues. Germline V lookup: CDR1 SNHLY, CDR2 FYNNEI.

This chain links TRBV9 with TRBJ2-7; 8 bases fit TRBD1. There are 15 residues in the CDR3. The ends lost 0 bases at V and 3 bases at J; junction bases unmatched: 5. Per germline, CDR1 SGDLS and CDR2 YYNGEE. The CDR3 nucleotides read TGTGCCAGCAGCGTAGGGGCAGGGGGCCTCTACGAGCAGTACTTC. It codes for CASSVGAGGLYEQYF.

The chain links TRBV27 to TRBJ2-7, with D possibly called TRBD1 or TRBD2 (5 bases each). This CDR3 contains 17 residues. Germline V lookup: CDR1 MNHEY, CDR2 SMNVEV (reference sequence). The V gene lost 3 bases and the J gene lost 1 base, with 19 bases spanning the gap. CDR3 sequence (DNA): TGTGCCAGCAGTTTTCATTTCCGGGACGGTGGATCCTACGAGCAGTACTTC. This translates into CASSFHFRDGGSYEQYF.

The rearrangement joins TRBV6-6 to TRBJ1-1; TRBD1 aligns across 8 bases. This CDR3 contains 13 residues. Trimming at V came to 5 bases and at J to 5 bases, leaving 4 bases not matched to a gene. The germline CDR1 and CDR2 sequences are MNHNY and SVGAGI (reference sequence). Written as DNA, the CDR3 is TGTGCCAGCAGTGGACAGGGTAAGACTGAAGCTTTCTTT. Translating it yields CASSGQGKTEAFF.

V usage is TRBV5-1 and J usage is TRBJ1-1, with no clear D. Germline V gene data show CDR1 as SGHRS and CDR2 as YFSETQ. This CDR3 has 14 residues. Trimming removed 3 bases from V and 2 bases from J, with 11 bases in between. CDR3 amino acids: CASSSDGSNTEAFF. The CDR3 coding sequence is TGCGCCAGCAGCTCGGACGGTAGTAACACTGAAGCTTTCTTT. Full variable domain (outside the CDR3, taken from reference TRBV5-1 and TRBJ1-1): KAGVTQTPRYLIKTRGQQVTLSCSPISGHRSVSWYQQTPGQGLQFLFEYFSETQRNKGNFPGRFSGRQFSNSRSEMNVSTLELGDSALYLCASSSDGSNTEAFFGQGTRLTVV.

In nucleotides, the CDR3 is TGTGCCAGCAGTGAAAGTCCCGCCAGGTTAGACACTGAAGCTTTCTTT. Protein: CASSESPARLDTEAFF. The chain couples TRBV2 to TRBJ1-1; no firm D call. V was cut by 2 bases and J by 3 bases, with 16 bases left in between. The CDR3 is made up of 16 amino acids. CDR1 and CDR2 from the germline V gene are SNHLY and FYNNEI.

Written as DNA, the CDR3 is TGTGCCAGCAGTTTAACGGGGGTTTTTCCCTACGAGCAGTACTTC. This translates into CASSLTGVFPYEQYF. This sequence joins TRBV27 and TRBJ2-7, with a tentative D call TRBD2 (6 bases). Trimming cost V 2 bases and J 2 bases, with 13 bases left between them. CDR3 length: 15 residues. The germline V gene has CDR1 MNHEY and CDR2 SMNVEV (reference sequence).

This clone turned up a few times. V usage is TRBV27 and J usage is TRBJ1-2; D is ambiguous. CDR1 MNHEY and CDR2 SMNVEV come from the germline V gene (reference sequence). CDR3 size: 12 residues. V was cut by 4 bases and J by 5 bases, with 8 bases left in between. CDR3 region: CASSYSGYGYTF. The CDR3 bases are TGTGCCAGCAGTTACTCAGGTTATGGCTACACCTTC.

The V and J genes are TRBV2 and TRBJ2-1; no reliable D call. Between the trimmed V and J ends, which lost 7 bases and 2 bases, there was a span of 12 bases. The CDR3 is 14 residues long. Germline loops: CDR1 SNHLY, CDR2 FYNNEI. The CDR3 sequence is CASTPGRTYNEQFF. CDR3 DNA sequence: TGTGCCAGCACTCCGGGCCGAACCTACAATGAGCAGTTCTTC.

This clone has more than one count but fewer than ten. The V gene is TRBV7-6, the J gene TRBJ1-5, with D hard to call. Germline lookup yields CDR1 SGHVS and CDR2 FNYEAQ. Trimming took 1 base from V and 10 from J, leaving 11 bases between them. The CDR3 runs to 13 residues. In nucleotides, the CDR3 is TGTGCCAGCAGCTTAGGGAATAGGTCCCCCCAGCATTTT. Protein: CASSLGNRSPQHF.